This T cell receptor (beta chain) was captured in a study of neoadjuvant anti-PD-1 for oral cavity cancer. Only in-frame clones appear in the TCRdb table, and some are missing; sequencing was by immunoSEQ multiplex PCR. The sample holds roughly 7,000 clones, about 79% seen once. The CDR3 consists of 17 residues. Germline values: CDR1 SGHTA, CDR2 FQGNSA. V was trimmed by 6 bases and J by 3 bases, leaving 20 bases between them. The clonotype comes from a person aged 35-79 years with oral cavity squamous cell carcinoma. The chain combines TRBV7-2 with TRBJ2-2; D is possibly TRBD2 (5 bases). This material consisted of PBMCs, taken before nivolumab (anti-PD-1) treatment. CDR3 amino acids: CASRRTGSGIDTGELFF. In nucleotides, the CDR3 is TGTGCCAGCAGAAGGACGGGGTCGGGCATCGACACCGGGGAGCTGTTTTTT.